A single TCR beta chain is shown here with its context. The antigen it binds to is not known. The record has no base qualities; no much larger clone is one base away. The method was the immunoSEQ multiplex PCR assay. Held by TCRdb, this immuneACCESS table contains in-frame sequences only and omits some clones. Under half of the omission traces to an unresolved V gene where checked; the cause of the rest is unknown. The sample includes about 49,000 clones, with more than 65% observed a single time. The ten most abundant clones make up around 3.5% of the sample. The intended sense of this specimen's time point label: peripheral blood before pembrolizumab. For each enrolled patient, mismatch repair deficiency was established using either polymerase chain reaction or immunohistochemistry. TCR sequencing was performed for a few patients who responded to pembrolizumab therapy. In the phase II trial, pembrolizumab PD-1 blockade was tested prospectively in advanced mismatch repair-deficient cancers, no matter which tissue of origin the cancers came from. Peripheral blood T cell samples were serially collected before and at multiple times after PD-1 blockade was started. Blood sampling times were reported as weeks after the first pembrolizumab dose.

From the cysteine up to the phenylalanine, the CDR3 has a length of 16 residues. The only DNA kept is the CDR3, 48 bases in frame from the first base. The junction carries 12 bases between V and J, which are trimmed by 3 bases and 0 bases respectively. The CDR1 and CDR2 encoded by the germline V gene are KGHSH and LQKENI. This sample is drawn from a study of PD-1 blockade in mismatch repair-deficient tumors (dated by TCRdb to about 2017). Background for the entire study: Between late 2013 and late 2016, roughly 84 consecutive patients with 12 mismatch repair-deficient cancer types, all previously treated and progressing, were enrolled in the trial. Tumor-associated T cell clones in the peripheral blood of patients responding to PD-1 blockade were tracked using deep sequencing of TCR CDR3 regions. The full study reports these points: After pembrolizumab, tumor-resident clones, which were often undetectable in blood before treatment, expanded rapidly and then contracted, generally ahead of radiologic responses.

Rearrangement joined TRBV18 to TRBJ1-5; the D gene identity is not certain. The TCR sequence derives from an adult with mismatch repair-deficient cancer. This specimen was PBMCs, taken before pembrolizumab treatment. The base sequence is TGTGCCAGCTCACCGGGAGGACGGGCTAGCAATCAGCCCCAGCATTTT. Its translation reads: CASSPGGRASNQPQHF.